A single T cell receptor beta chain is shown here with its context. The antigen is unknown. This sample was taken from a study of blood T cells in healthy people across ages. Study findings and constraints: A greater number of naive CD4+ cells and higher diversity distinguished long-lived donors from aged donors. Conclusively comparing naive with antigen-experienced cells was impossible with unsorted PBMCs.

Then a second PCR, running roughly 7 to 11 cycles, was carried out with a sample-barcoded 5' primer and a J-beta primer mix. TCRdb reprocessed the 5' RACE reads with MiXCR, giving one entry per CDR3 protein. The table records over 1.5 million distinct CDR3 sequences, roughly 52% of them present only once. The sequence came from a woman in her thirties or forties in good health. The sequenced sample was blood.

In nucleotides, the CDR3 is TGCGCCAGCAGCCAAGATGGGACAGGGGGATGGAACGAAGCTTTCTTT. Translated: CASSQDGTGGWNEAFF. This chain joins TRBV4-3 and TRBJ1-1; TRBD1 agrees at 11 bases. There are 16 residues in the CDR3. V trimming: 0 bases; J trimming: 8 bases; junction bases outside the gene matches: 8. Germline assignment: CDR1 LGHNA and CDR2 YSLEER.